This T cell receptor (beta chain) comes out of a study of control samples from healthy donors and cancer patients. The germline V and J ends were trimmed by 0 bases and 2 bases, with 6 bases remaining between them. The V gene's germline CDR1 is SGHRS and CDR2 YFSETQ. The CDR3 sequence is 13 residues long. Sequenced by immunoSEQ multiplex PCR; TCRdb stores in-frame clones only, minus some. The profile shows 65,000 to 70,000 clones, roughly 80% of them singletons. Material for sequencing was PBMCs. The clonotype comes from a woman aged 50 to 65 with lung cancer. This chain connects TRBV5-1 to TRBJ2-7; the D is unclear. This CDR3 reads CASSLGTPYEQYF. The CDR3 coding sequence is TGCGCCAGCAGCTTGGGCACCCCCTACGAGCAGTACTTC. The full variable domain, its missing parts supplied by reference TRBV5-1 and TRBJ2-7, is KAGVTQTPRYLIKTRGQQVTLSCSPISGHRSVSWYQQTPGQGLQFLFEYFSETQRNKGNFPGRFSGRQFSNSRSEMNVSTLELGDSALYLCASSLGTPYEQYFGPGTRLTVT.